The rows below give T cell receptor beta chains drawn from one sample of a study of OX40 agonist ivuxolimab in advanced cancers. Produced via immunoSEQ multiplex PCR; TCRdb's table is partial and in-frame only. The data show tens of thousands of clones, 85% to 90% seen once. Sequenced material: CD4+ or CD8+ T cells sorted from blood, taken in a trial of the OX40 agonist ivuxolimab. Receptors were obtained from an adult with an advanced solid tumor such as melanoma, head and neck, liver or kidney cancer. The CDR3 runs from the conserved cysteine through the conserved F or W. The D gene is left open where the match is weak. A clone size is listed for some rows: how often the clone was seen (once, few, many), or a class if it is expanded.

once	TRBD1	TRBJ2-5	TRBV5-1	TGCGCCAGCAGCCAAGGACAGGGGCGGGAGACCCAGTACTTC	CASSQGQGRETQYF
once	TRBD1	TRBJ1-4	TRBV6-1	TGTGCCAGCAGTGAACGGACAGGGCCTAATGAAAAACTGTTTTTT	CASSERTGPNEKLFF
-	TRBD1	TRBJ1-2	TRBV6-1	TGTGCCAGCAGTGCGGGCGACAGGGGCGGGTTTGGCTACACCTTC	CASSAGDRGGFGYTF
-	-	TRBJ2-2	TRBV9	TGTGCCAGCAGCGCCATTCCGGACACCGGGGAGCTGTTTTTT	CASSAIPDTGELFF
-	-	TRBJ1-1	TRBV6-1	TGTGCCAGCAGTGAACTAAGGGTGCGCACTGAAGCTTTCTTT	CASSELRVRTEAFF
once	-	TRBJ2-3	TRBV28	TGTGCCAGCACCACCACGGGACTTATCACAGATACGCAGTATTTT	CASTTTGLITDTQYF
-	-	TRBJ2-5	TRBV19	TGTGCCAGTAGTATGAAACTAGCTGGTAAAGAGACCCAGTACTTC	CASSMKLAGKETQYF
-	TRBD1	TRBJ1-5	TRBV19	TGTGCCAGTAGTAGACAGGGCGGTCAGCCCCAGCATTTT	CASSRQGGQPQHF
-	-	TRBJ1-1	TRBV7-9	TGTGCCAGCAGGAGGGGCGACACTTCTCCTGAAGCTTTCTTT	CASRRGDTSPEAFF
once	-	TRBJ2-7	TRBV11-2	TGTGCCAGCAGCCCCGTCCACACAGGAGTCGAGCAGTACTTC	CASSPVHTGVEQYF
-	-	TRBJ2-5	TRBV28	TGTGCCAGCAGTTTAACGACAGGCGTGGTCCAAGAGACCCAGTACTTC	CASSLTTGVVQETQYF
medium-sized	TRBD1	TRBJ2-5	TRBV6-5	TGTGCCAGCAGGGGACAGGCTGTGGAGACCCAGTACTTC	CASRGQAVETQYF
once	-	TRBJ2-3	TRBV7-9	TGTGCCAGCAGCCCCCGAGGAACTTCTAGCACAGATACGCAGTATTTT	CASSPRGTSSTDTQYF
-	TRBD1	TRBJ1-2	TRBV5-4	TGTGCCAGCAGCCAGGACAGGGTTCACTATGGCTACACCTTC	CASSQDRVHYGYTF
once	-	TRBJ1-3	TRBV11-2	TGTGCCAGCAGCGCGGCGCCTTGGGGTGGAAACACCATATATTTT	CASSAAPWGGNTIYF